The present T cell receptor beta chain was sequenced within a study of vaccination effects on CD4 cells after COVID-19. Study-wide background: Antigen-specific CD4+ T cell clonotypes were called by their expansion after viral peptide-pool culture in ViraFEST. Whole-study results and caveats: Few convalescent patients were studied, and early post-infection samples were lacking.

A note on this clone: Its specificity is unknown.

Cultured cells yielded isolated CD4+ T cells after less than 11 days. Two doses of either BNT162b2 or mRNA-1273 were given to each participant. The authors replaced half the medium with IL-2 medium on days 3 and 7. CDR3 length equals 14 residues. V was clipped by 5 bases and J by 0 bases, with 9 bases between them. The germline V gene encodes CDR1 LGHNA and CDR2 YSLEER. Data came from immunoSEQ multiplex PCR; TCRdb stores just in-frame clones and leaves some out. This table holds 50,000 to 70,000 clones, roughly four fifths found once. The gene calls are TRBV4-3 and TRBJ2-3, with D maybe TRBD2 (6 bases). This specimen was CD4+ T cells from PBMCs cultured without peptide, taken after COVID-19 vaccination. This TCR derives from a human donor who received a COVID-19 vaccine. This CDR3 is CASSGGASTDTQYF. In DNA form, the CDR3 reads TGCGCCAGCAGCGGCGGGGCTAGCACAGATACGCAGTATTTT.